This is a list of T cell receptor beta chains from one sample in a study of regulatory T cells in long-lasting Graves disease. TCRdb passed the multiplex PCR reads through MiXCR, listing each CDR3 protein once. The sample yields some 370,000 distinct CDR3 sequences, roughly 25% seen once. The sequencing here drew on peripheral blood mononuclear cells (PBMCs), taken when the disease was refractory, from a patient treated with antithyroid drugs. All receptors derive from a woman aged 40-49 years with Graves disease. CDR3s include the opening cysteine and the closing phenylalanine or tryptophan. A D gene is named only where the DNA matches it firmly. Clone size is stated in some rows and not others, as once, few, many or a class when expanded.

d_gene | j_gene | len | v_gene | abundance | CDR3aa | CDR3nt
NA | TRBJ2-1 | 18 | TRBV19 | NA | CASSIWAETERKSYEQFF | TGTGCCAGTAGTATCTGGGCGGAGACTGAACGTAAGTCGTATGAGCAGTTCTTC
NA | TRBJ1-2 | 14 | TRBV28 | NA | CASSPTIHRQSYTF | TGTGCCAGCAGTCCGACTATCCACAGACAGAGCTACACCTTC
TRBD2 | TRBJ2-3 | 19 | TRBV28 | NA | CASSLFPREPSDLADTQYF | TGTGCCAGCAGTTTATTTCCGCGGGAGCCCTCCGATCTGGCGGATACGCAGTATTTT
NA | TRBJ2-4 | 12 | TRBV29-1 | NA | CSVMGAGNIQYF | TGCAGCGTCATGGGGGCGGGAAACATTCAGTACTTC
TRBD2 | TRBJ2-5 | 15 | TRBV12-3/TRBV12-4 | many | CASSSPSGNQETQYF | TGTGCCAGCAGTTCCCCTAGCGGTAACCAAGAGACCCAGTACTTC
NA | TRBJ2-2 | 14 | TRBV3-1 | few | CASRRTGTTGELFF | TGTGCCAGCAGGAGAACGGGGACAACCGGGGAGCTGTTTTTT
NA | TRBJ1-1 | 15 | TRBV4-2 | few | CASSQGSGEVPEAFF | TGTGCCAGCAGCCAAGGATCAGGGGAGGTCCCTGAAGCTTTCTTT
NA | TRBJ2-7 | 13 | TRBV7-8 | few | CASSPTPSYEQYF | TGTGCCAGCAGCCCTACTCCCTCCTACGAGCAGTACTTC
NA | TRBJ2-5 | 14 | TRBV2 | many | CASSDGGVSETQYF | TGTGCCAGCAGTGATGGAGGGGTATCGGAGACCCAGTACTTC
TRBD1 | TRBJ1-5 | 15 | TRBV2 | many | CASSLGQGATQPQHF | TGTGCCAGCAGCTTAGGACAGGGGGCGACTCAGCCCCAGCATTTT
TRBD2 | TRBJ2-3 | 18 | TRBV4-1 | NA | CASSQDLETSGRTDTQYF | TGCGCCAGCAGCCAAGATCTGGAGACTAGCGGTCGCACAGATACGCAGTATTTT
NA | TRBJ2-1 | 11 | TRBV11-2 | NA | CASSLRREQFF | TGTGCCAGCAGTCTACGCCGAGAGCAGTTCTTC
NA | TRBJ2-1 | 17 | TRBV27 | NA | CASSFAEPYYAYNEQFF | TGTGCCAGCAGTTTCGCGGAGCCCTACTATGCCTACAATGAGCAGTTCTTC
NA | TRBJ1-5 | 14 | TRBV3-1 | few | CASSPTGTLQPQHF | TGTGCCAGCAGCCCCACAGGGACCCTTCAGCCCCAGCATTTT
NA | TRBJ2-7 | 12 | TRBV3-1 | many | CASSLQSYEQYF | TGTGCCAGCAGCCTGCAATCCTACGAGCAGTACTTC
NA | TRBJ1-1 | 15 | TRBV12-3/TRBV12-4 | many | CASSLIDVMNTEAFF | TGTGCCAGCAGTTTGATAGACGTTATGAACACTGAAGCTTTCTTT
TRBD2 | TRBJ2-5 | 17 | TRBV12-3/TRBV12-4 | many | CASSLGTSGMYQETQYF | TGTGCCAGCAGTTTAGGGACTAGCGGAATGTACCAAGAGACCCAGTACTTC
NA | TRBJ2-7 | 13 | TRBV6-2/TRBV6-3 | NA | CASSFFMGAEQYF | TGTGCCAGCAGTTTCTTTATGGGGGCCGAGCAGTACTTC
TRBD1 | TRBJ2-5 | 15 | TRBV25-1 | few | CASSEDRGRGETQYF | TGTGCCAGCAGTGAGGACAGGGGGCGCGGTGAGACCCAGTACTTC
TRBD1 | TRBJ2-7 | 13 | TRBV5-1 | NA | CASSWGQGVEQYF | TGCGCCAGCAGCTGGGGACAGGGGGTCGAGCAGTACTTC
NA | TRBJ1-3 | 16 | TRBV2 | many | CASSEGDGGPGNTIYF | TGTGCCAGCAGTGAAGGGGATGGGGGACCTGGAAACACCATATATTTT
NA | TRBJ1-6 | 14 | TRBV6-2/TRBV6-3 | NA | CASSYSSYNSPLHF | TGTGCCAGCAGTTATAGCTCCTATAATTCACCCCTCCACTTT
NA | TRBJ1-1 | 13 | TRBV6-1 | many | CASRPLSNTEAFF | TGTGCCAGCAGACCACTCTCGAACACTGAAGCTTTCTTT
TRBD1 | TRBJ1-2 | 13 | TRBV19 | NA | CATSGQGAYGYTF | TGTGCCACCTCGGGACAGGGGGCGTATGGCTACACCTTC
TRBD1 | TRBJ2-4 | 14 | TRBV11-2 | few | CASSPDRGGNIQYF | TGTGCCAGCAGCCCGGACAGGGGAGGGAACATTCAGTACTTC
NA | TRBJ1-1 | 13 | TRBV20-1 | NA | CSARLTLNTEAFF | TGCAGTGCTAGATTAACTTTGAACACTGAAGCTTTCTTT
TRBD2 | TRBJ2-7 | 15 | TRBV7-9 | NA | CASSRLAGGVGEQYF | TGTGCCAGCAGCCGACTAGCGGGAGGAGTAGGCGAGCAGTACTTC
NA | TRBJ1-1 | 16 | TRBV19 | NA | CASSMWTPAEETEAFF | TGTGCCAGTAGTATGTGGACACCCGCTGAGGAGACTGAAGCTTTCTTT
TRBD1 | TRBJ2-2 | 17 | TRBV4-2 | few | CASSQVQGQGNTGELFF | TGTGCCAGCAGCCAAGTACAGGGACAGGGTAACACCGGGGAGCTGTTTTTT
TRBD2 | TRBJ2-7 | 15 | TRBV7-2 | few | CASSLRGGSMYEQYF | TGTGCCAGCAGCTTACGCGGCGGGAGTATGTACGAGCAGTACTTC
NA | TRBJ1-3 | 13 | TRBV3-1 | NA | CASSQVMGNTIYF | TGTGCCAGCAGCCAAGTAATGGGAAACACCATATATTTT
TRBD2 | TRBJ2-5 | 19 | TRBV7-2 | many | CASSLDPLKREGHRETQYF | TGTGCCAGCAGCTTAGATCCCTTGAAGCGGGAGGGCCACCGAGAGACCCAGTACTTC
NA | TRBJ2-1 | 15 | TRBV27 | few | CASSSPGNPYNEQFF | TGTGCCAGCAGTTCCCCGGGGAACCCGTACAATGAGCAGTTCTTC
TRBD1 | TRBJ1-1 | 17 | TRBV27 | many | CASSSPSQDRVGTEAFF | TGTGCCAGCAGTTCTCCCTCGCAGGACAGGGTTGGCACTGAAGCTTTCTTT
TRBD1 | TRBJ1-2 | 13 | TRBV7-2 | few | CASSLGGQISMAF | TGTGCCAGCAGCTTAGGGGGACAGATCAGTATGGCCTTC
TRBD1 | TRBJ2-2 | 16 | TRBV6-5 | NA | CASSSSDRGVPGELFF | TGTGCCAGCAGTTCCTCGGACAGGGGAGTCCCCGGGGAGCTGTTTTTT
NA | TRBJ1-4 | 11 | TRBV29-1 | many | CSVNLNEKLFF | TGCAGCGTAAACCTAAATGAAAAACTGTTTTTT
NA | TRBJ2-4 | 18 | TRBV27 | many | CASSSDGRGRGAKNIQYF | TGTGCCAGCAGCAGCGACGGCAGGGGGCGGGGGGCCAAAAACATTCAGTACTTC
NA | TRBJ1-3 | 14 | TRBV11-2 | many | CASSSSRDGNTIYF | TGTGCCAGCAGCTCCTCCAGGGATGGAAACACCATATATTTT
NA | TRBJ2-1 | 14 | TRBV27 | NA | CASSLDSSGNEQFF | TGTGCCAGCAGTTTAGACAGTTCGGGCAATGAGCAGTTCTTC
NA | TRBJ1-2 | 15 | TRBV15 | many | CATSRDTRDLYGYTF | TGTGCCACCAGCAGAGATACACGGGACTTGTATGGCTACACCTTC
TRBD1 | TRBJ1-5 | 15 | TRBV12-3/TRBV12-4 | many | CASSTDRVGNQPQHF | TGTGCCAGCAGCACGGACAGGGTTGGCAATCAGCCCCAGCATTTT